A selection of T cell receptor beta chains follows, all from one sample in a study of TIL therapy for anti-PD-1-resistant metastatic lung cancer. Assay: immunoSEQ multiplex PCR; the TCRdb copy retains only in-frame clones and omits some. The sample includes roughly 58,000 clones, about 81% of them seen just once. The sequencing used blood, collected at baseline. These receptors were obtained from a person aged 25 to 80 with non-small cell lung cancer. Both conserved end residues are part of each CDR3. The D gene is left open where the match is weak. Not every row has a clone size; where given, it reads once, few, many or a size class.

abundance,d_gene,v_gene,j_gene,CDR3nt,CDR3aa
NA,NA,TRBV28,TRBJ2-5,TGTGCCACCGGGACACTCCAAGAGACCCAGTACTTC,CATGTLQETQYF
many,NA,TRBV5-8,TRBJ1-1,TGTGCCAGCAGCTTGGTTTCTGGGGTTCGGGTAAGCACTGAAGCTTTCTTT,CASSLVSGVRVSTEAFF
NA,TRBD1,TRBV19,TRBJ1-5,TGTGCCAGTAGTATTGCCCGGACAGGAAGCAATCAGCCCCAGCATTTT,CASSIARTGSNQPQHF
NA,NA,TRBV28,TRBJ2-5,TGTGCCAGCAGTCGTTGGGAGACCCAGTACTTC,CASSRWETQYF
few,NA,TRBV5-1,TRBJ1-6,TGCGCCAGCAGGGAGGGACTCCTGAATTCACCCCTCCACTTT,CASREGLLNSPLHF
NA,NA,TRBV7-9,TRBJ1-4,TGTGCCAGCGCCATAACTAATGAAAAACTGTTTTTT,CASAITNEKLFF
NA,TRBD1,TRBV27,TRBJ2-3,TGTGCCAGCAGTTTACTCCAGACAGGGAGTAAAACAGATACGCAGTATTTT,CASSLLQTGSKTDTQYF
NA,NA,TRBV21-1,TRBJ2-2,TGTGCCAGCAGCAAAGAACCCCCCCTACCGGGACAGGGGAGCGCCGGGGAGCTGTTTTTT,CASSKEPPLPGQGSAGELFF
NA,NA,TRBV24-1,TRBJ1-5,TGTGCCACCAGTGATTTGAAAGGGGGCAATCAGCCCCAGCATTTT,CATSDLKGGNQPQHF
NA,NA,TRBV6-5,TRBJ2-3,TGTGCCAGCAGTTACTCCGGGACCCCAGATACGCAGTATTTT,CASSYSGTPDTQYF
NA,NA,TRBV5-8,TRBJ1-4,TGTGCCAGCAGACTCGGGGTCGTTGAAAAACTGTTTTTT,CASRLGVVEKLFF
NA,NA,TRBV7-8,TRBJ1-6,TGTGCCAGCAGCTTATCATTCGCCCGGGGTTATAATTCACCCCTCCACTTT,CASSLSFARGYNSPLHF
NA,NA,TRBV3-1/TRBV3-2,TRBJ2-5,TGTGCCAGCAGCCCCGGAAGGGGAGGTGGAGAGACCCAGTACTTC,CASSPGRGGGETQYF
NA,NA,TRBV6-6,TRBJ2-2,TGTGCCAGCAGCGGACAGCAAGCGAACACCGGGGAGCTGTTTTTT,CASSGQQANTGELFF
NA,NA,TRBV7-3,TRBJ2-3,TGTGCCAGCAGCTCCAAAGGGAGGGAGGGGGGAGATACGCAGTATTTT,CASSSKGREGGDTQYF
NA,NA,TRBV3-1/TRBV3-2,TRBJ2-7,TGTGCCAGCAGCCAAGCCCACCTGAGCTCCTACGAGCAGTACTTC,CASSQAHLSSYEQYF
once,NA,TRBV18,TRBJ2-7,TGTGCCAGCTCACCACCAACGCGCTACGAGCAGTACTTC,CASSPPTRYEQYF
NA,NA,TRBV5-1,TRBJ2-7,TGCGCCAGCAGCCCGGATACGGGGAACTACGAGCAGTACTTC,CASSPDTGNYEQYF
NA,TRBD1,TRBV30,TRBJ2-7,TGTGCCTGGAGACCCACGGACAGGCCAATCAAGGACTACGAGCAGTACTTC,CAWRPTDRPIKDYEQYF
NA,NA,TRBV7-2,TRBJ1-1,TGTGCCAGCAGCTTAGCGCGGGGAGGGTCCACTGAAGCTTTCTTT,CASSLARGGSTEAFF
once,TRBD1,TRBV19,TRBJ1-2,TGTGCCAGTAGTGCCAGGGGGCCTAGCTATGGCTACACCTTC,CASSARGPSYGYTF
NA,TRBD2,TRBV7-2,TRBJ2-1,TGTGCCAGCAGCTTATCTAGCGGGAGTCTCTATGAGCAGTTCTTC,CASSLSSGSLYEQFF
NA,TRBD2,TRBV29-1,TRBJ2-3,TGCAGCGTTGACCATAAGCGGGAGTTGGGCACAGATACGCAGTATTTT,CSVDHKRELGTDTQYF
NA,TRBD2,TRBV18,TRBJ2-7,TGTGCCAGCTCTCCGTTTAAGACTCGAATCGGGGGGGAGCAGTACTTC,CASSPFKTRIGGEQYF
NA,NA,TRBV10-3,TRBJ2-7,TGTGCCATCAGTGAGTCTTTAGAGTACGAGCAGTACTTC,CAISESLEYEQYF
NA,NA,TRBV5-1,TRBJ1-1,TGCGCCAGCAGCTTGAGGGGGGGGGAACCCACTGAAGCTTTCTTT,CASSLRGGEPTEAFF
NA,NA,TRBV15,TRBJ2-5,TGTGCCACCAGCAGAGATTATGGAGGGGAGACCCAGTACTTC,CATSRDYGGETQYF
NA,NA,TRBV20-1,TRBJ2-1,TGCAGTGCTAGTGGACAAAAAAACCGGAATGAGCAGTTCTTC,CSASGQKNRNEQFF